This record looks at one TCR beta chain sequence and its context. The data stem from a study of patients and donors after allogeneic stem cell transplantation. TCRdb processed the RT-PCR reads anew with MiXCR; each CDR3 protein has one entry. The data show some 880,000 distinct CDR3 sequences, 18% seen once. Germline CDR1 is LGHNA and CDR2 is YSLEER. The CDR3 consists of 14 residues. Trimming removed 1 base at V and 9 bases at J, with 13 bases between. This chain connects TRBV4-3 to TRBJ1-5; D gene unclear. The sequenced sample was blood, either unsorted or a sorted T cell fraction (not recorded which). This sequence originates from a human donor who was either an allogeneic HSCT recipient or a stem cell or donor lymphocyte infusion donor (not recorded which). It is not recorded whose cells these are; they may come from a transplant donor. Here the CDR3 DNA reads TGCGCCAGCAGCCAAGCCAGGACCGACGTGCCCCAGCATTTT. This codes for CASSQARTDVPQHF.